This T cell receptor (beta chain) came from a study of PD-L1 blockade in urothelial cancer. Study summary: Atezolizumab, begun by patients at some point between 2013 and 2014, was given at 1,200 mg intravenously every 3 weeks.

Germline CDR1 reads SGHNT; CDR2 reads YYREEE (reference sequence). This CDR3 region has 13 residues. V was cut by 5 bases and J by 1 base, with 9 bases left in between. Synthetic analogs of TCR templates were spiked into every PCR. Clones were sequenced by immunoSEQ multiplex PCR, and TCRdb holds only the in-frame ones, with some missing. Of 30,000 to 35,000 clones detected, roughly 82% appear once; the ten largest clones hold 30%. This chain joins TRBV5-4 and TRBJ1-1; D not certain. The TCR originated in a man in his 60s with urothelial cancer. The sequencing used PBMCs, collected around atezolizumab (anti-PD-L1) treatment. CDR3 nucleotide sequence: TGTGCCAGCAGTCAACAGAGGAACACTGAAGCTTTCTTT. Its translation is CASSQQRNTEAFF.